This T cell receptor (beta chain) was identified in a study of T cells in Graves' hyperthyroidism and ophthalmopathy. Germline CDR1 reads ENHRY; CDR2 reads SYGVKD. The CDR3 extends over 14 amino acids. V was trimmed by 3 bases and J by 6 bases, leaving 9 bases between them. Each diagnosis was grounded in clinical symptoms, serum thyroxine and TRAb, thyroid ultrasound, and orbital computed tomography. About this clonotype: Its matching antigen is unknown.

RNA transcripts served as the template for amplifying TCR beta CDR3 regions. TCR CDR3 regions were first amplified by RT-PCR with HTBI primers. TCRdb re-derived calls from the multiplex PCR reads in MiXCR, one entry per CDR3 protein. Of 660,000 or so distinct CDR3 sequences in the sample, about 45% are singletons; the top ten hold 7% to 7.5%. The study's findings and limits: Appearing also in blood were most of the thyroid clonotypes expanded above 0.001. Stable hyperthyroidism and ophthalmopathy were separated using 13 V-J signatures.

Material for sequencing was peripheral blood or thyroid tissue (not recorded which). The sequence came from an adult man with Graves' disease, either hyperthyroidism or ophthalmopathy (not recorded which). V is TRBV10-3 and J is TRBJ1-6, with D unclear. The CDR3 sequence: CAISEGFANSPLHF. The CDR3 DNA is TGTGCCATCAGTGAAGGGTTCGCTAATTCACCCCTCCACTTT.